These 6 T cell receptor beta chains were all obtained from the same sample, sequenced in a study of blood T cell repertoires in COVID-19. Clones were read by immunoSEQ multiplex PCR, and TCRdb kept only the in-frame ones, dropping some. The profile shows 350,000 to 550,000 clones, around 89% of them singletons. The material sequenced was peripheral blood. All receptors come from a woman younger than 45 with acute or convalescent COVID-19.

The V gene is TRBV29-1, the J gene TRBJ2-2; D might be TRBD1 (6 bases). Trimming shortened V by 5 bases and J by 4 bases, and 17 bases separated the two germline ends. The CDR3 has 15 residues. Germline CDR1 SQVTM, CDR2 ANQGSEA. The CDR3 nucleotides are TGCAGCGTTCGAGCAGGGGTTCGGAGCACCGGGGAGCTGTTTTTT. Translated: CSVRAGVRSTGELFF.

V usage is TRBV7-3 and J usage is TRBJ2-1; D perhaps matches TRBD1 (6 bases). Trimming pared 3 bases from V and 6 bases from J, leaving 15 bases between. Germline values: CDR1 SGHTA, CDR2 FQGTGA. The CDR3 runs to 15 residues. The CDR3 protein is CASSLGTRTTNEQFF. In DNA, the CDR3 is TGTGCCAGCAGCTTGGGGACACGTACGACCAATGAGCAGTTCTTC.

This chain connects TRBV5-5 to TRBJ2-2; a weak D match, TRBD2 (5 bases). Between the trimmed V and J ends, which lost 2 bases and 4 bases, there was a span of 12 bases. This CDR3 contains 15 residues. CDR1 SGHKS and CDR2 YYEKEE come from the germline V gene (reference sequence). This CDR3 is CASSFGVEGTGELFF. The CDR3 bases are TGTGCCAGCAGCTTTGGAGTAGAGGGCACCGGGGAGCTGTTTTTT.

The gene calls are TRBV21-1 and TRBJ2-7; TRBD1 reflects the table's D call only, with no check against the DNA. TRBV21-1 is a documented pseudogene. The CDR3 has 20 residues. The DNA for the CDR3 is TGTGCCAGCCCGGTAATATTCGGGACAGAGGATCTAACGCCTTCCTACGAGCAGTACTTC. This gives the protein CASPVIFGTEDLTPSYEQYF.

The rearrangement uses TRBV5-1 and TRBJ1-5; possible D gene TRBD1, 6 bases. With 0 bases removed from V and 4 bases from J, the gap between germline ends came to 11 bases. Germline-derived CDR1 and CDR2 are SGHRS and YFSETQ. This CDR3 is 15 amino acids long. The CDR3 DNA reads as TGCGCCAGCAGCTTGGCTGACAGGAGTAATCAGCCCCAGCATTTT. This gives the protein CASSLADRSNQPQHF. Supplemented by reference TRBV5-1 and TRBJ1-5, the full variable domain reads KAGVTQTPRYLIKTRGQQVTLSCSPISGHRSVSWYQQTPGQGLQFLFEYFSETQRNKGNFPGRFSGRQFSNSRSEMNVSTLELGDSALYLCASSLADRSNQPQHFGDGTRLSIL.

The CDR3 here is CASSHVNEKLFF. The CDR3 DNA sequence: TGCGCCAGCAGCCACGTGAATGAAAAACTGTTTTTT. The V and J genes are TRBV4-1 and TRBJ1-4; no clear D gene. Between the trimmed V and J ends, which lost 3 bases and 5 bases, there was a span of 4 bases. This CDR3 has 12 amino acids. The germline V gene has CDR1 MGHRA and CDR2 YSYEKL.